This paragraph covers one T cell receptor (beta chain) sequence. Clones were read by immunoSEQ multiplex PCR, and TCRdb kept only the in-frame ones, dropping some. The data hold about 120,000 clones, with 85% to 95% observed a single time. The data derive from a study of T cell responses to AZD1222 COVID-19 vaccine. Study details: Second doses at about 4 or about 12 weeks were pooled.

Germline-derived CDR1 and CDR2 are GTSNPN and SVGIG (reference sequence). CDR3 length: 14 amino acids. Trimming removed 3 bases from V and 0 bases from J, with 11 bases in between. The gene calls are TRBV30 and TRBJ1-1; no reliable D call. Material: peripheral blood, obtained on day 0 of AZD1222 vaccination. This receptor was obtained from an adult in good health. CDR3 bases: TGTGCCTGGAGCTTGGGTCTCATGAACACTGAAGCTTTCTTT. It is translated as CAWSLGLMNTEAFF.